The sequence of this T cell receptor beta chain was determined in a study of tissue T cells after allogeneic stem cell transplantation. Time point here: mouse harvest day 7 after allogeneic transplant. Tail vein injection delivered 10^7 T-cell-depleted bone marrow cells and 10^6 splenic CD5+ T cells. B6 (H2b) cells into BALB/c (H2d) mice; tissues taken at day 7 or 14. The germline V gene has CDR1 KGHTA and CDR2 FQNQQP. This CDR3 spans 13 amino acids. Note on this clone: The antigen is undetermined. The genes and germline here are from mouse. With the read ending 1 residue before the CDR3 end, the germline J gene is used to fill in that end.

Regarding the study as a whole: Motif-based clustering found tissue-specific repertoire signatures shared across patients, though few clones were shared.

CDR3 sequences, V/J genes, frequencies and template counts came from survey-depth TCRbeta sequencing. The protocol was immunoSEQ multiplex PCR, while the TCRdb copy is restricted to in-frame clones and leaves out a portion. The table records 8,500 to 9,000 clones, approximately 47% of them present only once. Sequencing was performed on skin. The V gene is TRBV23, the J gene TRBJ2-3; TRBD1, as called in the table, went unchecked against the DNA. The receptor was isolated from a female BALB/c mouse given C57BL/6 T cells with graft-versus-host disease after an allogeneic hematopoietic cell transplant. The CDR3 bases that were read are TGCTCCAGCAGTCCGGTTAGGGCAGAAACGCTGTAT. It encodes CSSSPVRAETLY. The CDR3 in full is CSSSPVRAETLYF.